Below are 10 T cell receptor beta chains sequenced from a single sample in a study of a mutant IDH1 vaccine in newly diagnosed glioma. The time point was: baseline, week 1 (first vaccination visit). Treatment noted: pre-vaccination baseline after standard-of-care therapy. Assay: immunoSEQ multiplex PCR; the TCRdb copy retains only in-frame clones and omits some. The repertoire includes about 92,000 clones, 80% to 90% of them detected once, and roughly 6.8% sits in the top ten. This material consisted of PBMCs, taken from a glioma patient treated with radiotherapy, temozolomide or both. The source of these receptors is a woman aged 50 to 60 with glioma.

The chain links TRBV15 to TRBJ1-2; 8 nucleotides align to TRBD1. Germline V gives CDR1 LNHNV, CDR2 YYDKDF (reference sequence). V lost 5 bases, J lost 5 bases, and 7 bases stayed unmatched. The CDR3 length is 14 residues. The CDR3 protein is CATSANNRGYGYTF. The CDR3 region has the DNA TGTGCCACCAGCGCCAATAACAGGGGGTATGGCTACACCTTC.

The chain carries TRBV15 and TRBJ1-3; D gene unclear. From germline, CDR1 is LNHNV and CDR2 YYDKDF (reference sequence). The CDR3 loop spans 14 amino acids. Trimming took off 0 bases at V and 4 bases at J, with 7 bases between the two ends. The CDR3 DNA reads TGTGCCACCAGCAGAGATTCCCCGGGAAACACCATATATTTT. It is translated as CATSRDSPGNTIYF.

This clone was picked up one time. This rearrangement joins TRBV6-6 to TRBJ1-3; D not resolved. V dropped 8 bases and J dropped 2 bases, with 13 bases sitting between them. CDR1 and CDR2 (germline): MNHNY, SVGAGI (reference sequence). CDR3 length: 14 amino acids. CDR3 loop: CASQPESAGNTIYF. CDR3 nucleotides: TGTGCCAGCCAGCCAGAATCGGCTGGAAACACCATATATTTT.

The rearrangement uses TRBV30 and TRBJ2-1; TRBD2 is a possible D gene (5 bases). The germline V and J ends were trimmed by 1 base and 4 bases, with 14 bases remaining between them. The CDR3 runs 15 residues. The germline V gene encodes CDR1 GTSNPN and CDR2 SVGIG (reference sequence). The CDR3 nucleotides are TGTGCCTGGAGTGCGGACTCGACGCAGTACAATGAGCAGTTCTTC. As protein: CAWSADSTQYNEQFF.

This clone was observed a handful of times. The genes are TRBV5-6 and TRBJ1-5, with D possibly TRBD1 on 5 matching bases. From germline, CDR1 is SGHDT and CDR2 YYEEEE. V lost 4 bases, J lost 7 bases, and 18 bases lay in between. This CDR3 has 15 residues. The CDR3 region is CASSLGHSGGQPQHF. In DNA form, the CDR3 reads TGTGCCAGCAGCCTCGGACATTCCGGAGGGCAGCCCCAGCATTTT. The full variable domain, its missing parts supplied by reference TRBV5-6 and TRBJ1-5, is DAGVTQSPTHLIKTRGQQVTLRCSPKSGHDTVSWYQQALGQGPQFIFQYYEEEERQRGNFPDRFSGHQFPNYSSELNVNALLLGDSALYLCASSLGHSGGQPQHFGDGTRLSIL.

V and J are TRBV27 and TRBJ1-6; 7 bases fit TRBD1. There are 18 residues in the CDR3. CDR1 and CDR2 (germline): MNHEY, SMNVEV (reference sequence). V trimming: 1 base; J trimming: 1 base; junction bases outside the gene matches: 7. The CDR3, as DNA: TGTGCCAGCAGTTTATTCCCGCGACAGGGTTCCTATAATTCACCCCTCCACTTT. This encodes CASSLFPRQGSYNSPLHF.

The J gene is TRBJ1-1, the V gene TRBV7-8; the D gene is possibly TRBD1 (6 bases). Trimming took off 4 bases at V and 1 base at J, with 19 bases between the two ends. The CDR3 is 17 residues long. The germline CDR1 and CDR2 sequences are SGHVS and FQNEAQ. CDR3 sequence reads: CASSSLPGQYSNTEAFF. In DNA, the CDR3 is TGTGCCAGCAGCTCACTACCCGGACAGTACTCGAACACTGAAGCTTTCTTT.

The rearrangement uses TRBV29-1 and TRBJ1-1; a weak D match, TRBD1 (6 bases). Looked up from germline, CDR1 is SQVTM and CDR2 is ANQGSEA. Trimming took 4 bases from V and 5 from J, leaving 14 bases between them. The CDR3 extends over 13 amino acids. The CDR3 coding sequence is TGCAGCGTTGTCAGGGGCCCGTCGACTGAAGCTTTCTTT. Translated, it gives CSVVRGPSTEAFF. The variable domain in full, with the rest retrieved from reference TRBV29-1 and TRBJ1-1, is SAVISQKPSRDICQRGTSLTIQCQVDSQVTMMFWYRQQPGQSLTLIATANQGSEATYESGFVIDKFPISRPNLTFSTLTVSNMSPEDSSIYLCSVVRGPSTEAFFGQGTRLTVV.

The chain employs TRBV21-1 and TRBJ2-3; the tabulated D call, TRBD2, remains unverified against the DNA. TRBV21-1 is recorded as a pseudogene. This CDR3 comprises 17 residues. The CDR3 coding sequence is TGTGCCAGCATTCCGAGGACTAGCGGGGCCCGGGAGGATACGCAGTATTTT. Its translation: CASIPRTSGAREDTQYF.

V usage is TRBV29-1 and J usage is TRBJ2-1, with a tentative D call TRBD2 (5 bases). The CDR3 totals 12 residues. The V gene lost 2 bases and the J gene lost 14 bases, with 16 bases spanning the gap. Germline V gives CDR1 SQVTM, CDR2 ANQGSEA. The CDR3 coding sequence is TGCAGCGTTGAAAGTGTAGGGAGCTTGAAGTTCTTC. This sequence encodes CSVESVGSLKFF.